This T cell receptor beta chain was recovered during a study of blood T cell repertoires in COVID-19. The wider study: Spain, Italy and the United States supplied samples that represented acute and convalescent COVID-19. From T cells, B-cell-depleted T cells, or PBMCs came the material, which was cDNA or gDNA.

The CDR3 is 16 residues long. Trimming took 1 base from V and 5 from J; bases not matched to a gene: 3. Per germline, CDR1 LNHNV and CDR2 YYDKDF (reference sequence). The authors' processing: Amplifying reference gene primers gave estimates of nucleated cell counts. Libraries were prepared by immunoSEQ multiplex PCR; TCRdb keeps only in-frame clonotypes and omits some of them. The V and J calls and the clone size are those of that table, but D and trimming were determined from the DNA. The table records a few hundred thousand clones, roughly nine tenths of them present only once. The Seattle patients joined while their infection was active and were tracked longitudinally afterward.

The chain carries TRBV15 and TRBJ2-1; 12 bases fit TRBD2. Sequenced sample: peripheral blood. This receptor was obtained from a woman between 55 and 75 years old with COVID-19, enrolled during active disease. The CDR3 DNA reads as TGTGCCACCAGCAGAGGGCCTAGCGGGGGGGACAATGAGCAGTTCTTC. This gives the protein CATSRGPSGGDNEQFF.